The 27 T cell receptor beta chains below were found in one sample sequenced in a study of cytomegalovirus exposure and HLA in healthy donors. Both 60 Vbeta primers and 13 Jbeta primers went into the PCR. The protocol was immunoSEQ multiplex PCR, while the TCRdb copy is restricted to in-frame clones and leaves out a portion. Of roughly 180,000 clones listed, about four fifths are singletons. Sequenced sample: PBMCs. The receptor source for this set is a man aged 25 to 40 in good health and CMV-seronegative.

The chain couples TRBV2 to TRBJ2-2; possible D gene TRBD1, 6 bases. Per germline, CDR1 SNHLY and CDR2 FYNNEI. Trimming removed 6 bases from V and 5 bases from J, with 16 bases in between. The CDR3 covers 15 residues. DNA for the CDR3: TGTGCCAGCAGCCCCCCCAGGGGTCAAACCGGGGAGCTGTTTTTT. Translating gives CASSPPRGQTGELFF.

The chain links TRBV19 to TRBJ1-1; TRBD1 matches 7 bases. The CDR3 sequence is 13 residues long. The ends lost 7 bases at V and 3 bases at J; junction bases unmatched: 5. Germline V gene lookup returns CDR1 LNHDA and CDR2 SQIVND (reference sequence). The CDR3 nucleotides read TGTGCCAGTATCGACAGGGCGTACACTGAAGCTTTCTTT. Its translation: CASIDRAYTEAFF.

The V gene is TRBV7-9, the J gene TRBJ2-7, with D possibly TRBD2 on 6 matching bases. V was shortened by 6 bases and J by 4 bases, with 19 bases between the two germline ends. Germline CDR1 reads SEHNR; CDR2 reads FQNEAQ (reference sequence). The CDR3 is 15 amino acids. DNA of the CDR3: TGTGCCAGCAGTCCCCAAGGGGCGGGGCCTTACGAGCAGTACTTC. The encoded protein is CASSPQGAGPYEQYF.

CDR3 region: CASSPMGGALAYEQYF. CDR3 sequence (DNA): TGTGCCAGCTCACCAATGGGTGGGGCGCTCGCCTACGAGCAGTACTTC. This chain joins TRBV18 and TRBJ2-7; D is perhaps TRBD1 (5 bases). The CDR3 loop spans 16 amino acids. With 2 bases removed from V and 2 bases from J, the gap between germline ends came to 16 bases. CDR1 and CDR2 (germline): KGHSH, LQKENI.

The chain uses TRBV4-1 and TRBJ2-1; 7 positions agree with TRBD2. Trimming at V came to 5 bases and at J to 5 bases, leaving 9 bases not matched to a gene. In germline, CDR1 is MGHRA, CDR2 YSYEKL. The CDR3 has 15 amino acids. CDR3 DNA: TGCGCCAGCAGCTACGGACTAGTTGTTGACAATGAGCAGTTCTTC. It yields the protein CASSYGLVVDNEQFF.

The gene calls are TRBV2 and TRBJ2-1; D is unclear. Trimming shortened V by 9 bases and J by 0 bases, and 9 bases separated the two germline ends. There are 13 residues in the CDR3. Germline V gene data show CDR1 as SNHLY and CDR2 as FYNNEI. The CDR3 here is CARRISSYNEQFF. CDR3 DNA: TGTGCCAGACGCATCAGCTCCTACAATGAGCAGTTCTTC.

The rearrangement joins TRBV19 to TRBJ1-1, with D uncertain. The CDR3 has 14 amino acids. The V gene's germline CDR1 is LNHDA and CDR2 SQIVND (reference sequence). The V and J ends lost 6 bases and 0 bases respectively, with 11 bases between them. CDR3 nucleotides: TGTGCCAGTAGACTCCGGGAGCTGAACACTGAAGCTTTCTTT. Its translation: CASRLRELNTEAFF.

The V and J genes are TRBV30 and TRBJ2-7; TRBD2 might be the D (5 bases). Deletions cut 3 bases from V and 0 bases from J, with 6 bases between. The CDR3 runs 12 residues. From germline, CDR1 is GTSNPN and CDR2 SVGIG (reference sequence). This chain's CDR3 is CAWSRGSYEQYF. The CDR3 bases are TGTGCCTGGAGCCGGGGCTCCTACGAGCAGTACTTC.

The rearrangement uses TRBV2 and TRBJ2-2, with D unclear. The length of the CDR3 is 14 residues. The germline V gene has CDR1 SNHLY and CDR2 FYNNEI. Trimming pared 6 bases from V and 4 bases from J, leaving 12 bases between. CDR3 nucleotides: TGTGCCAGCAGCGCCTCGAGTAGCACCGGGGAGCTGTTTTTT. Amino acids: CASSASSSTGELFF.

The rearrangement links TRBV6-5 to TRBJ1-2, with 7 bases aligning to TRBD1. Germline CDR1 reads MNHEY; CDR2 reads SVGAGI. CDR3 length: 14 residues. J gave up 6 bases and V 4 bases, and 8 bases lay outside the gene matches. CDR3 amino acids: CASSSPTGRNGYTF. For the CDR3, the DNA is TGTGCCAGCAGTTCGCCGACAGGGAGGAATGGCTACACCTTC.

CDR3 coding DNA: TGTGCCAGCAGCTTAGGGCAGGGGAACTATGGCTACACCTTC. This gives the protein CASSLGQGNYGYTF. The chain couples TRBV7-9 to TRBJ1-2; D might be TRBD1 (6 bases). Germline V gene lookup returns CDR1 SEHNR and CDR2 FQNEAQ (reference sequence). This CDR3 spans 14 amino acids. Trimming pared 1 base from V and 2 bases from J, leaving 8 bases between. Full variable domain (rest looked up from reference TRBV7-9 and TRBJ1-2): DTGVSQNPRHKITKRGQNVTFRCDPISEHNRLYWYRQTLGQGPEFLTYFQNEAQLEKSRLLSDRFSAERPKGSFSTLEIQRTEQGDSAMYLCASSLGQGNYGYTFGSGTRLTVV.

The CDR3 loop reads CASSAIQGDATIYF. The DNA for the CDR3 is TGTGCCAGCAGCGCGATACAGGGGGATGCCACCATATATTTT. The chain is built from TRBV7-2 and TRBJ1-3; 8 bases map to TRBD1. This CDR3 region has 14 residues. CDR1 and CDR2 from the germline V gene are SGHTA and FQGNSA. Trimming took 5 bases from V and 9 from J; bases not matched to a gene: 9.

This clone was observed many times. The J gene is TRBJ1-1, the V gene TRBV6-5; 8 positions agree with TRBD1. The CDR3 totals 12 residues. Unmatched junction bases numbered 2, after V lost 7 bases and J lost 4 bases. Germline V gene sequence: CDR1 MNHEY, CDR2 SVGAGI. The CDR3 bases are TGTGCCAGCAATACAGGGGGCACTGAAGCTTTCTTT. Its translation: CASNTGGTEAFF.

The V call is TRBV19, the J call TRBJ1-5; D perhaps matches TRBD1 (5 bases). This CDR3 region has 15 residues. The germline gives CDR1 LNHDA, CDR2 SQIVND (reference sequence). V lost 7 bases and J lost 5, with 18 bases in between. CDR3 DNA: TGTGCCAGTACCTCAGACGGGGGACTAGATCAGCCCCAGCATTTT. Amino acid sequence: CASTSDGGLDQPQHF.

This sequence joins TRBV6-5 and TRBJ2-6, with D tentatively TRBD1 (6 bases). V gave up 4 bases and J gave up 2 bases, with 9 bases separating them. The CDR3 runs to 15 residues. Germline V lookup: CDR1 MNHEY, CDR2 SVGAGI. The CDR3 nucleotides read TGTGCCAGCAGTTCATCAGGGGCTGGGGCCAACGTCCTGACTTTC. Translation gives CASSSSGAGANVLTF.

This clone appeared a few times. The chain links TRBV6-5 to TRBJ1-4; 7 positions match TRBD1. Unmatched junction bases numbered 0, after V lost 0 bases and J lost 2 bases. The CDR3 runs to 15 residues. Germline assignment: CDR1 MNHEY and CDR2 SVGAGI. The CDR3 loop is CASSYSGQTNEKLFF. The CDR3 DNA follows: TGTGCCAGCAGTTACTCGGGACAGACTAATGAAAAACTGTTTTTT.

The V call is TRBV11-1, the J call TRBJ1-1; D is undetermined. V was clipped by 1 base and J by 0 bases, with 9 bases between them. CDR3 length: 15 amino acids. Germline values: CDR1 SGHAT, CDR2 FQDESV (reference sequence). The chain's CDR3 is CASSLGWQMNTEAFF. In DNA form, the CDR3 reads TGTGCCAGCAGCTTAGGGTGGCAGATGAACACTGAAGCTTTCTTT.

The genes are TRBV28 and TRBJ2-3; the match to TRBD1 covers 10 bases. The ends lost 7 bases at V and 0 bases at J; junction bases unmatched: 13. The CDR3 spans 18 residues. Germline CDR1 is MDHEN and CDR2 is SYDVKM. CDR3 protein: CASTRGTGEFWSTDTQYF. In nucleotides, the CDR3 is TGTGCCAGCACGAGGGGGACAGGGGAATTTTGGAGCACAGATACGCAGTATTTT.

The genes are TRBV7-9 and TRBJ2-2, with 10 bases that match TRBD2. Germline trimming cut 4 bases from V and 4 bases from J; bases unmatched to any gene: 3. The germline V gene encodes CDR1 SEHNR and CDR2 FQNEAQ (reference sequence). CDR3 size: 15 residues. As DNA, the CDR3 is TGTGCCAGCAGCTCCCGGACTAGCGGCACCGGGGAGCTGTTTTTT. Translation: CASSSRTSGTGELFF.

This chain joins TRBV7-2 and TRBJ2-7, with D possibly being TRBD1 (5 bases). The CDR3 is 14 amino acids. Trimming left V 0 bases short and J 2 bases short, with 8 bases between. CDR1 is SGHTA, CDR2 FQGNSA, per germline. The CDR3 nucleotides are TGTGCCAGCAGCTTAGCGTTGACAGCCTACGAGCAGTACTTC. This translates into CASSLALTAYEQYF. Full variable domain (rest looked up from reference TRBV7-2 and TRBJ2-7): GAGVSQSPSNKVTEKGKDVELRCDPISGHTALYWYRQSLGQGLEFLIYFQGNSAPDKSGLPSDRFSAERTGGSVSTLTIQRTQQEDSAVYLCASSLALTAYEQYFGPGTRLTVT.

This chain links TRBV5-4 with TRBJ1-2; TRBD1 matches at 7 bases. Per the germline V gene, CDR1 is SGHNT and CDR2 is YYREEE (reference sequence). This CDR3 is 13 amino acids long. J lost 3 bases, V lost 4 bases, and 3 bases had no gene match. Here the CDR3 DNA reads TGTGCCAGCAGCGTGGACAGGTACTATGGCTACACCTTC. Its translation: CASSVDRYYGYTF.

The genes are TRBV7-9 and TRBJ1-1; weak D call: TRBD1 (6 bases). The CDR3 has 14 amino acids. V lost 5 bases and J 9 bases, leaving 19 bases between the germline ends. In germline, CDR1 is SEHNR, CDR2 FQNEAQ (reference sequence). The CDR3 DNA follows: TGTGCCAGCAGCCCTACAACAGGGACCTCAAAAGCTTTCTTT. Encoded protein: CASSPTTGTSKAFF. Variable domain in full (rest from reference TRBV7-9 and TRBJ1-1): DTGVSQNPRHKITKRGQNVTFRCDPISEHNRLYWYRQTLGQGPEFLTYFQNEAQLEKSRLLSDRFSAERPKGSFSTLEIQRTEQGDSAMYLCASSPTTGTSKAFFGQGTRLTVV.

This clone occurred a few times. V and J are TRBV7-2 and TRBJ1-3; 7 bases line up with TRBD1. The V and J ends lost 4 bases and 0 bases, in that order; junction bases with no gene match: 3. From germline, CDR1 is SGHTA and CDR2 FQGNSA. The CDR3 loop spans 15 amino acids. CDR3 in amino acids: CASSYGTDSGNTIYF. As DNA, the CDR3 is TGTGCCAGCAGCTACGGGACAGACTCTGGAAACACCATATATTTT.

The chain couples TRBV12-5 to TRBJ2-3; a possible D gene is TRBD2 (6 bases). Germline V CDR1 and CDR2: LGHNT, FRNRAP. V lost 7 bases and J 3 bases, leaving 17 bases between the germline ends. The CDR3 loop spans 15 amino acids. The CDR3, as DNA: TGTGCTAGTGCCCCTGGGGTGGAGGGAACAGATACGCAGTATTTT. Translation gives CASAPGVEGTDTQYF.

This clone was observed once. The J gene is TRBJ2-2, the V gene TRBV7-8; 7 bases map to TRBD2. Trimming took 5 bases from V and 0 from J; bases not matched to a gene: 12. The CDR3 extends over 18 amino acids. Germline V CDR1 and CDR2: SGHVS, FQNEAQ. The CDR3 bases are TGTGCCAGCAGCCCTGTTTACGGGCTAGCGGCGAACACCGGGGAGCTGTTTTTT. This gives the protein CASSPVYGLAANTGELFF.

This chain joins TRBV5-1 and TRBJ2-1, with D uncertain. V gave up 3 bases and J gave up 6 bases, with 16 bases separating them. The CDR3 sequence is 15 residues long. CDR1 is SGHRS, CDR2 YFSETQ, per germline. Here the CDR3 reads CASSSRLGASNEQFF. For the CDR3, the DNA is TGCGCCAGCAGCTCTAGACTCGGAGCGAGCAATGAGCAGTTCTTC.

This chain links TRBV7-2 with TRBJ2-3; TRBD2 agrees at 9 bases. Germline loops: CDR1 SGHTA, CDR2 FQGNSA. CDR3 length equals 15 residues. Trimming took 5 bases from V and 2 from J; bases not matched to a gene: 5. This CDR3 is CASSLSGGYTDTQYF. CDR3 coding DNA: TGTGCCAGCAGCCTAAGCGGGGGGTACACAGATACGCAGTATTTT.